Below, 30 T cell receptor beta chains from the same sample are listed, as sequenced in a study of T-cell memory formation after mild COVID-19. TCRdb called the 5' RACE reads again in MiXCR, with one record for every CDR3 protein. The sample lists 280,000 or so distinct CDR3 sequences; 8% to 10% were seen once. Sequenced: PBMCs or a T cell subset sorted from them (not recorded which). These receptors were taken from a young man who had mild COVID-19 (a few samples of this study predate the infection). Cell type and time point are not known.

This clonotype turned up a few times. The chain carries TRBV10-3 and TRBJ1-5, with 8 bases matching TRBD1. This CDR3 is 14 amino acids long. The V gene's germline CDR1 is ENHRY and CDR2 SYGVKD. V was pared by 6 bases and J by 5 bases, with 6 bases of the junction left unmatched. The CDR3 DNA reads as TGTGCCATCAGCGACAGGGGCCCGGATCAGCCCCAGCATTTT. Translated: CAISDRGPDQPQHF.

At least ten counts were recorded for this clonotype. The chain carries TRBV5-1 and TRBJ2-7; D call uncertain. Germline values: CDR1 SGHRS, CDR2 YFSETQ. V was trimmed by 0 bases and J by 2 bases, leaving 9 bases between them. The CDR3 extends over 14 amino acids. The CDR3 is CASSLEGPTYEQYF. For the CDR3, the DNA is TGCGCCAGCAGCTTGGAAGGGCCGACCTACGAGCAGTACTTC.

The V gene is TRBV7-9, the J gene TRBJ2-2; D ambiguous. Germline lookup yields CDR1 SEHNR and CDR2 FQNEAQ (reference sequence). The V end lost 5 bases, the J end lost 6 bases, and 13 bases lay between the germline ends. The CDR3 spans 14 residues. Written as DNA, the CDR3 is TGTGCCAGCAGCCAGGTGCTGTCGGCCGGGGAGCTGTTTTTT. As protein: CASSQVLSAGELFF. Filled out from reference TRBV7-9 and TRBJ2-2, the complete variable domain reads DTGVSQNPRHKITKRGQNVTFRCDPISEHNRLYWYRQTLGQGPEFLTYFQNEAQLEKSRLLSDRFSAERPKGSFSTLEIQRTEQGDSAMYLCASSQVLSAGELFFGEGSRLTVL.

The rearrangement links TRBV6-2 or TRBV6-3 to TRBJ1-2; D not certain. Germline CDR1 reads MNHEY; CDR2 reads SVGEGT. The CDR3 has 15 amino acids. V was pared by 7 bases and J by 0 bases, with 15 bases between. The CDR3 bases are TGTGCCAGCATTCGTGCAAGCGCCTCTAACTATGGCTACACCTTC. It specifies CASIRASASNYGYTF.

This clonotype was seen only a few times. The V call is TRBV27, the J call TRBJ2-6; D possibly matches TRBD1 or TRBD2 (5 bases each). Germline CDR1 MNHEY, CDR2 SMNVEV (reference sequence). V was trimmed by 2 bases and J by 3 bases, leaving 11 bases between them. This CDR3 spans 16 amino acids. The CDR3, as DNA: TGTGCCAGCAGTTTAATGGGGGTAGGTGGGGCCAACGTCCTGACTTTC. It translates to CASSLMGVGGANVLTF. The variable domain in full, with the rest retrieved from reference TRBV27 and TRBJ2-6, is EAQVTQNPRYLITVTGKKLTVTCSQNMNHEYMSWYRQDPGLGLRQIYYSMNVEVTDKGDVPEGYKVSRKEKRNFPLILESPSPNQTSLYFCASSLMGVGGANVLTFGAGSRLTVL.

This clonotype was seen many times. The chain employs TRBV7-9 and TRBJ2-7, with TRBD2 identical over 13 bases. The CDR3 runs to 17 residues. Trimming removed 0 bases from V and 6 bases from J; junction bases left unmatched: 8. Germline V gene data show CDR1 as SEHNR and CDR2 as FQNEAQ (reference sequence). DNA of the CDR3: TGTGCCAGCAGCTTAGCGCTGGGACTAGCGGGGAAGAGCGAGCAGTACTTC. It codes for CASSLALGLAGKSEQYF.

CDR3 amino acids: CASSLSTQETQYF. Written as DNA, the CDR3 is TGCGCCAGCAGCTTGTCTACCCAAGAGACCCAGTACTTC. The rearrangement joins TRBV5-1 to TRBJ2-5; D is uncertain. The V gene's germline CDR1 is SGHRS and CDR2 YFSETQ. Trimming shortened V by 1 base and J by 1 base, and 5 bases separated the two germline ends. The CDR3 is 13 amino acids.

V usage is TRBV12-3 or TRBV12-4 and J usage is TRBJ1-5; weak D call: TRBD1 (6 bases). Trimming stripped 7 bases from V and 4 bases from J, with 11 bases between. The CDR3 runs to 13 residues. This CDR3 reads CASTTDRNQPQHF. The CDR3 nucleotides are TGTGCCAGCACCACAGACAGGAATCAGCCCCAGCATTTT.

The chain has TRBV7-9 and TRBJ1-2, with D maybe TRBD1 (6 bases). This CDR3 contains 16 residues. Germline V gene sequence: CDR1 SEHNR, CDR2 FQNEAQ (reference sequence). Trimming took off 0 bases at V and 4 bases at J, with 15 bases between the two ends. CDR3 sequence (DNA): TGTGCCAGCAGCTTAGCGGCAGGGGATTACTCCTATGGCTACACCTTC. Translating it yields CASSLAAGDYSYGYTF.

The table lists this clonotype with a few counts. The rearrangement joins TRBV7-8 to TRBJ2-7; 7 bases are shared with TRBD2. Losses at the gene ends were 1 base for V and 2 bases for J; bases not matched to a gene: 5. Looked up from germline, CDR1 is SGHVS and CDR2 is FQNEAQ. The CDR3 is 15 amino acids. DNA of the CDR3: TGTGCCAGCAGCTTAGTTACGGGGGGACCCTACGAGCAGTACTTC. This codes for CASSLVTGGPYEQYF.

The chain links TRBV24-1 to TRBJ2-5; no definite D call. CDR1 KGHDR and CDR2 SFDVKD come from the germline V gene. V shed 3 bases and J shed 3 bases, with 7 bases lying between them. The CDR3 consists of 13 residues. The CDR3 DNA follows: TGTGCCACCAGTGATGTGGGGAAAGAGACCCAGTACTTC. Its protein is CATSDVGKETQYF.

DNA for the CDR3: TGTGCCAGTAATTGGAGGACAGGGGACAATGAGCAGTTCTTC. Encoded protein: CASNWRTGDNEQFF. The genes are TRBV19 and TRBJ2-1, with 9 nucleotides matching TRBD1. This CDR3 is built from 14 residues. The ends lost 7 bases at V and 5 bases at J; junction bases unmatched: 6. Germline loops: CDR1 LNHDA, CDR2 SQIVND (reference sequence).

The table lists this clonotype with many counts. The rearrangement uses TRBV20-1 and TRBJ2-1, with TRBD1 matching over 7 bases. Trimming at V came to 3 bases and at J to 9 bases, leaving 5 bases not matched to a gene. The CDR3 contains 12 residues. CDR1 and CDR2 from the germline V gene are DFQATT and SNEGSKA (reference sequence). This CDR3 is CSARTGSSEQFF. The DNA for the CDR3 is TGCAGTGCTAGGACAGGGAGTAGTGAGCAGTTCTTC.

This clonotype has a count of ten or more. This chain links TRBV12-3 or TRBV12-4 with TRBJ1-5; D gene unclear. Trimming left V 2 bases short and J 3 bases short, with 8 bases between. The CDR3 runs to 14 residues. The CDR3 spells CASSLLRVNQPQHF. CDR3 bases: TGTGCCAGCAGTTTACTGAGGGTCAATCAGCCCCAGCATTTT.

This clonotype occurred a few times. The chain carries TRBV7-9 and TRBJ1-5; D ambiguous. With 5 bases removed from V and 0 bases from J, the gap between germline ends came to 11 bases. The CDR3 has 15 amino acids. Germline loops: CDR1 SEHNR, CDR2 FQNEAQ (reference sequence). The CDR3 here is CASSNDATSNQPQHF. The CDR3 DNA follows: TGTGCCAGCAGCAACGACGCAACTAGCAATCAGCCCCAGCATTTT.

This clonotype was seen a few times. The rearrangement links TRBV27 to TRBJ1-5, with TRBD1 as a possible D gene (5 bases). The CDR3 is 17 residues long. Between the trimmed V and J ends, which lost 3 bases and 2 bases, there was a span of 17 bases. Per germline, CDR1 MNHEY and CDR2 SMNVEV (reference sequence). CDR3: CASSFGAGLYGNQPQHF. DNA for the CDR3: TGTGCCAGCAGTTTCGGGGCGGGCCTCTATGGCAATCAGCCCCAGCATTTT.

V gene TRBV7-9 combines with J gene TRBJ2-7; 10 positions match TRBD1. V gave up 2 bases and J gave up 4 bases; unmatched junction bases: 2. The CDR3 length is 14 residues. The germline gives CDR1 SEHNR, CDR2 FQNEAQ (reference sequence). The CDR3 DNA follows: TGTGCCAGCAGCTTACAGGACAGGGGGTACGAGCAGTACTTC. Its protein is CASSLQDRGYEQYF.

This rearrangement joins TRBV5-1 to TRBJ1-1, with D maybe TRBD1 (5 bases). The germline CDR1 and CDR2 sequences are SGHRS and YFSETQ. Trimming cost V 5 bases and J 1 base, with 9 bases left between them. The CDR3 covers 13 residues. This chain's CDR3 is CASRTEPNTEAFF. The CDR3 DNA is TGCGCCAGCAGGACAGAACCGAACACTGAAGCTTTCTTT.

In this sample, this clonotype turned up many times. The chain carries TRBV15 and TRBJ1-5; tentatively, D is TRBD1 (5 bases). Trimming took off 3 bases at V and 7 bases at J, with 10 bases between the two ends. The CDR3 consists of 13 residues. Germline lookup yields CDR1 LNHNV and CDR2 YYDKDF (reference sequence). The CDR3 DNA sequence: TGTGCCACCAGCAGGGGGGGGATCCAGCCCCAGCATTTT. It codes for CATSRGGIQPQHF.

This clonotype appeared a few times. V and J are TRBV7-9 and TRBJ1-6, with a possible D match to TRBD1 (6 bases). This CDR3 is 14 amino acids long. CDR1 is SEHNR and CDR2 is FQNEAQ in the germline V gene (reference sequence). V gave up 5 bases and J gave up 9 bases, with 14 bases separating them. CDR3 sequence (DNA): TGTGCCAGCAGCCCCCCGGGACAAGCTTCACCCCTCCACTTT. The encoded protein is CASSPPGQASPLHF.

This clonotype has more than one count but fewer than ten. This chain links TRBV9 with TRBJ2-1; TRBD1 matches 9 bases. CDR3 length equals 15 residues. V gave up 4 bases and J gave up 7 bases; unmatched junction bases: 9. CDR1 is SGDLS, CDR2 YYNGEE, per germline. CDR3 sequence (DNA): TGTGCCAGCAGCCCCGGGACAGGGCCGCGTAATGAGCAGTTCTTC. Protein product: CASSPGTGPRNEQFF.

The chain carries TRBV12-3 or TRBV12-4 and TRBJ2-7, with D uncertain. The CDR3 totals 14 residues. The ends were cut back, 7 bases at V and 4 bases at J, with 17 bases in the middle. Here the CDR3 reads CASTQRPSGYEQYF. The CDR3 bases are TGTGCCAGCACGCAGCGACCATCGGGTTACGAGCAGTACTTC.

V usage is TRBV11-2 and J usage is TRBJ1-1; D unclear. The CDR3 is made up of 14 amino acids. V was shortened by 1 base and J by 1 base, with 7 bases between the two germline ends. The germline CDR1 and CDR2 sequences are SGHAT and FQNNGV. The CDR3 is CASSLGLANTEAFF. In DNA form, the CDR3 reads TGTGCCAGCAGCTTAGGTCTAGCGAACACTGAAGCTTTCTTT.

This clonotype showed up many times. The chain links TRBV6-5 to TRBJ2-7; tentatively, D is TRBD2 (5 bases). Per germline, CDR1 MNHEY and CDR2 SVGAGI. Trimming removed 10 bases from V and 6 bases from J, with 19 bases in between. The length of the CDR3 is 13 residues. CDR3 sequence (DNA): TGTGCCACCAAAGGAGGACGGGGTGGCGAGCAGTACTTC. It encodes CATKGGRGGEQYF.

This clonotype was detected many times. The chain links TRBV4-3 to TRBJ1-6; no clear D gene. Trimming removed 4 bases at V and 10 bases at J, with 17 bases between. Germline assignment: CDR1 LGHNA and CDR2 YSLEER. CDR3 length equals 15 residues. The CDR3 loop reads CASSRIEGWGSPLHF. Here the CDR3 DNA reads TGCGCCAGCAGCCGAATAGAAGGGTGGGGATCACCCCTCCACTTT.

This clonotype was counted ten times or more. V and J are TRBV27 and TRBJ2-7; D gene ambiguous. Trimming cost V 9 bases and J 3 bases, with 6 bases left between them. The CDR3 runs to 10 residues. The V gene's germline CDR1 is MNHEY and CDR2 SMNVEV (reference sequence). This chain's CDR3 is CARALYEQYF. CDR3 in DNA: TGTGCCAGGGCCCTCTACGAGCAGTACTTC.

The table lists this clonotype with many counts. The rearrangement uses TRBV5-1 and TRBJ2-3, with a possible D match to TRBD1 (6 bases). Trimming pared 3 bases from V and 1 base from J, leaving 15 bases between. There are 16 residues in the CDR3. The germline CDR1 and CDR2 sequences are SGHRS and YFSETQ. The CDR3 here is CASSYGAGDGTDTQYF. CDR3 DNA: TGCGCCAGCAGCTACGGGGCAGGGGACGGCACAGATACGCAGTATTTT.

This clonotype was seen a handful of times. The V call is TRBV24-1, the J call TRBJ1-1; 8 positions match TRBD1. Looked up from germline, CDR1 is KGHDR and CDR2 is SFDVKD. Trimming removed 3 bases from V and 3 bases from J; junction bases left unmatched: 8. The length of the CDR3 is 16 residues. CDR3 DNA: TGTGCCACCAGTGATCCGCGGACAGGGCAGGACACTGAAGCTTTCTTT. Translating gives CATSDPRTGQDTEAFF.

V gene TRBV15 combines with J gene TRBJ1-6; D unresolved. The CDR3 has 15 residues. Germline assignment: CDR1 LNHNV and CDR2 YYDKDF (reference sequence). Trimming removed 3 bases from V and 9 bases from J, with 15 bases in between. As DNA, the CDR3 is TGTGCCACCAGCAGTGCAATCTCGGTCGGTTCACCCCTCCACTTT. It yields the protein CATSSAISVGSPLHF.

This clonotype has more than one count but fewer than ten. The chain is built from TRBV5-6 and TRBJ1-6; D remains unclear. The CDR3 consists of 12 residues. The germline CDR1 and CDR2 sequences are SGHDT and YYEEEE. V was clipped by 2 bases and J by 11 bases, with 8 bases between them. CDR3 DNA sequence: TGTGCCAGCAGCTTTAGGGAACCACCCCTCCACTTT. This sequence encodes CASSFREPPLHF.